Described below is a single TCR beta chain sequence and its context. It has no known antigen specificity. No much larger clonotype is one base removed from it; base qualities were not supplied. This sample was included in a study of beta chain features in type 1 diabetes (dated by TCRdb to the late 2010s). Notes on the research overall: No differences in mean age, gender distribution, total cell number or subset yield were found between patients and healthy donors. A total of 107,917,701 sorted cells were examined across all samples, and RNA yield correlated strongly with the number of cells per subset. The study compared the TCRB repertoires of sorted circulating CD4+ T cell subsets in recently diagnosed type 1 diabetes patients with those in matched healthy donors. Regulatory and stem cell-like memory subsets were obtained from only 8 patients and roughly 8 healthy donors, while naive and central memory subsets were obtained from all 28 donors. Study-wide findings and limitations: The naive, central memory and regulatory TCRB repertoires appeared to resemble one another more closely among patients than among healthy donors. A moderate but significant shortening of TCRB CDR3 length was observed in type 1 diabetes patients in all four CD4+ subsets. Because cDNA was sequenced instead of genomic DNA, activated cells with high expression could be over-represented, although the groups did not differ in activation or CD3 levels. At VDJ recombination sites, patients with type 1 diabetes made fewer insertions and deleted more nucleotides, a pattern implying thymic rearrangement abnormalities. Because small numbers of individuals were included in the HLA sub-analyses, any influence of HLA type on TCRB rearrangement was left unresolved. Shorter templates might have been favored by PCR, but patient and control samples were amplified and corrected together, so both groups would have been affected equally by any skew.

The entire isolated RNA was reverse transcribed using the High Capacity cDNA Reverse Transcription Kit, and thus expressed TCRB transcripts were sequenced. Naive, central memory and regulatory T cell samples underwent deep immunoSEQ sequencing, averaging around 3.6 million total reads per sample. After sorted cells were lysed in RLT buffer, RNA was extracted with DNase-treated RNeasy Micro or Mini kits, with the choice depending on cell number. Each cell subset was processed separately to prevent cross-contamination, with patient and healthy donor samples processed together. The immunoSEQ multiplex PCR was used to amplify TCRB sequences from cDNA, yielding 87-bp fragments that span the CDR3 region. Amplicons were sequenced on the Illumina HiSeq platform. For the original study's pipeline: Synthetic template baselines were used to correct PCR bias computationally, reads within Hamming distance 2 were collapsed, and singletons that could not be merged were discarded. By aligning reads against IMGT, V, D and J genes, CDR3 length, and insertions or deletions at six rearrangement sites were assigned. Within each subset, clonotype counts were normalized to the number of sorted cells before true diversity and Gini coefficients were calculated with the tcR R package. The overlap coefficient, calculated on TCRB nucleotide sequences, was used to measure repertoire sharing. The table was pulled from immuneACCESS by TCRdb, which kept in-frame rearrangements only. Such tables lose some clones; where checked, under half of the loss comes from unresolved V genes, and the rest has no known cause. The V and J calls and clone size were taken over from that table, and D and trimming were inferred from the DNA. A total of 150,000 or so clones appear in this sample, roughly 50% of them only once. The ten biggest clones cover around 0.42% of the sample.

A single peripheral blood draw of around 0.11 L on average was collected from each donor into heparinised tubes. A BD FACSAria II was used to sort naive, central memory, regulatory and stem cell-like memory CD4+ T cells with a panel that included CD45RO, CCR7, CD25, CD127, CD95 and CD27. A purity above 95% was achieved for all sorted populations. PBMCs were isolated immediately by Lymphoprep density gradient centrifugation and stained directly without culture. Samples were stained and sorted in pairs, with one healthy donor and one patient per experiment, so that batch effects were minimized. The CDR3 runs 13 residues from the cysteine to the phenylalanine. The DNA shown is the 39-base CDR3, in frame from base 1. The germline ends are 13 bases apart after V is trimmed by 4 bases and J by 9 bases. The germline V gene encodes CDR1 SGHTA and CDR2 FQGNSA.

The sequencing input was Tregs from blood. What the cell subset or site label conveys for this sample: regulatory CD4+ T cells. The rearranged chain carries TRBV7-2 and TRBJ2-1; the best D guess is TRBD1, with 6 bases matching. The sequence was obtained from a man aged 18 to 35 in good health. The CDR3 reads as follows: CASSSRQVSEQFF. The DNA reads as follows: TGTGCCAGCAGCTCCAGACAGGTCAGTGAGCAGTTCTTC.